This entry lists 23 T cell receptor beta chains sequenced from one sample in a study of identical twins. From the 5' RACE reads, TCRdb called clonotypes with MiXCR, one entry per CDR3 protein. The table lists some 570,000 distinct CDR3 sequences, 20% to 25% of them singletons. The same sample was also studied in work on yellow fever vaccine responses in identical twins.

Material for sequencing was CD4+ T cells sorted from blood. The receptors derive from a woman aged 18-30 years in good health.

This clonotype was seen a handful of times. This chain's CDR3 is CASSFSRQGYEQFF. The CDR3 region has the DNA TGTGCCAGCAGCTTTTCCCGTCAGGGGTATGAGCAGTTCTTC. The chain recombines TRBV7-9 with TRBJ2-1; perhaps TRBD1 as D (6 bases). The germline V gene encodes CDR1 SEHNR and CDR2 FQNEAQ (reference sequence). This CDR3 is 14 amino acids long. The V gene lost 3 bases and the J gene lost 8 bases, with 14 bases spanning the gap.

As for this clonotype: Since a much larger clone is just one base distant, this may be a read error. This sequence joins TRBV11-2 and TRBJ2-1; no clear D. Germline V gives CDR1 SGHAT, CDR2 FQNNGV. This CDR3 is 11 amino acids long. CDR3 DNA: TGTGCCGGCAGTTCGACAAATGAGCAGTTCTTC. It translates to CAGSSTNEQFF.

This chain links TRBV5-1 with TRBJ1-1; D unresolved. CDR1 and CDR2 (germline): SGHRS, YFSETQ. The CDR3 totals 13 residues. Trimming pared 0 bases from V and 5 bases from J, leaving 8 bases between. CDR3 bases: TGCGCCAGCAGCTTGGGGTTCCGGACTGAAGCTTTCTTT. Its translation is CASSLGFRTEAFF. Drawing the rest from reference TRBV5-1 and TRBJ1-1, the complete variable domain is KAGVTQTPRYLIKTRGQQVTLSCSPISGHRSVSWYQQTPGQGLQFLFEYFSETQRNKGNFPGRFSGRQFSNSRSEMNVSTLELGDSALYLCASSLGFRTEAFFGQGTRLTVV.

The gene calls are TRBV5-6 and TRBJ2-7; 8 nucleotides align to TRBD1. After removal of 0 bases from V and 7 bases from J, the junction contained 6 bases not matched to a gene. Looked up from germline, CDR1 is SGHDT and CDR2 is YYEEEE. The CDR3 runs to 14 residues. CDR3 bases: TGTGCCAGCAGCTTGGGTCAGGGGGCTAGAGAGCAGTACGTC. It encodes CASSLGQGAREQYV.

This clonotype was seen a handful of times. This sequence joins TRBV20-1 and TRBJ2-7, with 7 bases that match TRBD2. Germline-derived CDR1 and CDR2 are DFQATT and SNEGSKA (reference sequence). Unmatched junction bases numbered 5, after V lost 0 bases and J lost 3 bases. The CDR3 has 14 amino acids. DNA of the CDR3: TGCAGTGCTAGAGACCCGAGCGGGAACTACGAGCAGTACTTC. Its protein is CSARDPSGNYEQYF.

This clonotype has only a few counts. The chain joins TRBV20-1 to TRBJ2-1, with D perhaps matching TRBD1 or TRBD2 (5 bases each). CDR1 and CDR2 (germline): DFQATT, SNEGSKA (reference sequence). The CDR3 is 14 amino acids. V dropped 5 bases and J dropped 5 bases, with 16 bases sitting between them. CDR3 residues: CSASGASSHNEQFF. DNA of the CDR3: TGCAGTGCTTCCGGGGCTAGTTCCCACAATGAGCAGTTCTTC.

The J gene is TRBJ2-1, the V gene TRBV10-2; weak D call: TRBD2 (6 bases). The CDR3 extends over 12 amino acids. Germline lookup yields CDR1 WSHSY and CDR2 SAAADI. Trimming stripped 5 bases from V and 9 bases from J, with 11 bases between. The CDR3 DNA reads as TGCGCCAGCAGTAGTAGCGGCATTGAGCAGTTCTTC. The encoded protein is CASSSSGIEQFF.

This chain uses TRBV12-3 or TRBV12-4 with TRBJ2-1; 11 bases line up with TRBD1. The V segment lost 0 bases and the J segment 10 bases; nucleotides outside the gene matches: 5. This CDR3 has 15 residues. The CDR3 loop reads CASSLADRGRLEQFF. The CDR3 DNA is TGTGCCAGCAGTTTAGCGGACAGGGGGCGTCTGGAGCAGTTCTTC.

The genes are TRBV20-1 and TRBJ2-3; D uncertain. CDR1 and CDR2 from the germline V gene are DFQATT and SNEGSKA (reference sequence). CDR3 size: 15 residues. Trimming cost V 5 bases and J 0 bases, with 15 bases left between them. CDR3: CSAPAPLSSTDTQYF. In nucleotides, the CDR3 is TGCAGTGCTCCAGCCCCCCTAAGCAGCACAGATACGCAGTATTTT.

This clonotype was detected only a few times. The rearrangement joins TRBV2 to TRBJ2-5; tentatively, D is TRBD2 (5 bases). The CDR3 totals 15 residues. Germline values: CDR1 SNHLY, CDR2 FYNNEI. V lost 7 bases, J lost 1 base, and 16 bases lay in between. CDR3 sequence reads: CASTRTWARQETQYF. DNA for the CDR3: TGTGCCAGCACCCGGACTTGGGCACGCCAAGAGACCCAGTACTTC.

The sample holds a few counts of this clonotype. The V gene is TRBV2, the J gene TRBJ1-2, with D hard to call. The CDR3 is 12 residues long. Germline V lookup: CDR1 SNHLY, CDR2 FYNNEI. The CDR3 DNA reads TGTGCAGATGGGTTCACTAACTATGGCTACACCTTC. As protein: CADGFTNYGYTF. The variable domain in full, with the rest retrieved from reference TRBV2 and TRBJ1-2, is EPEVTQTPSHQVTQMGQEVILRCVPISNHLYFYWYRQILGQKVEFLVSFYNNEISEKSEIFDDQFSVERPDGSNFTLKIRSTKLEDSAMYFCADGFTNYGYTFGSGTRLTVV.

This CDR3 reads CASRWTVANTGELFF. The CDR3 DNA reads TGTGCCAGCAGATGGACGGTCGCGAACACCGGGGAGCTGTTTTTT. The V gene is TRBV6-1, the J gene TRBJ2-2; D unclear. With 6 bases removed from V and 0 bases from J, the gap between germline ends came to 11 bases. CDR1 is MNHNS, CDR2 SASEGT, per germline. The CDR3 is 15 amino acids.

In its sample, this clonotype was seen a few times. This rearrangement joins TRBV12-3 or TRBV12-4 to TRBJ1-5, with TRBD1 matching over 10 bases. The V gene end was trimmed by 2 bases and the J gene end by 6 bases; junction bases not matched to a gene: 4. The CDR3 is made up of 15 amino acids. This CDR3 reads CASSLRQGAGQPQHF. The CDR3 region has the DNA TGTGCCAGCAGTTTAAGACAGGGGGCCGGTCAGCCCCAGCATTTT.

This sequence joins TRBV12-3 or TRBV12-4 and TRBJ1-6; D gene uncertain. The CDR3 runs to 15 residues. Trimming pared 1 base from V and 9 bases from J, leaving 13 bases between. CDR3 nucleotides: TGTGCCAGCAGTTTAGGTCCGATATTGGGTTCACCCCTCCACTTT. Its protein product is CASSLGPILGSPLHF.

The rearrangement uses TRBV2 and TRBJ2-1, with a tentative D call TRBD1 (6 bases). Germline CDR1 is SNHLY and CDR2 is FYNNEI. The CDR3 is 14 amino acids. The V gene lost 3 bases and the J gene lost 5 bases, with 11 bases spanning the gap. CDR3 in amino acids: CASSEIRGNNEQFF. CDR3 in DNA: TGTGCCAGCAGTGAGATTAGGGGGAACAATGAGCAGTTCTTC.

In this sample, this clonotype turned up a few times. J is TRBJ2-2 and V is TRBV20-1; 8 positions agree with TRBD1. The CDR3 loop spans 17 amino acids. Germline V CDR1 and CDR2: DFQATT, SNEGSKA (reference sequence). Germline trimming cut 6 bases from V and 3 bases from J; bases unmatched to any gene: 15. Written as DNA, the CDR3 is TGCAGTGCCCGGGCGCTTGGCAGGGGGCGGCACACCGGGGAGCTGTTTTTT. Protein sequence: CSARALGRGRHTGELFF.

For the CDR3, the DNA is TGCGCCAGCAGCTTGAATCCCGGAAACCAAGAGACCCAGTACTTC. It translates to CASSLNPGNQETQYF. The chain has TRBV5-1 and TRBJ2-5; D gene ambiguous. The CDR3 contains 15 residues. V was clipped by 1 base and J by 0 bases, with 10 bases between them. CDR1 and CDR2 (germline): SGHRS, YFSETQ.

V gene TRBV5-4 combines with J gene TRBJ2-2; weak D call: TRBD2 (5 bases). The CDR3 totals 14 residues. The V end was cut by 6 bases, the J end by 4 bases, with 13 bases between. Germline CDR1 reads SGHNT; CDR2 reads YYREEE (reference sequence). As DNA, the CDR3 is TGTGCCAGCAACAAAAAGGCGGGCACCGGGGAGCTGTTTTTT. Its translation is CASNKKAGTGELFF.

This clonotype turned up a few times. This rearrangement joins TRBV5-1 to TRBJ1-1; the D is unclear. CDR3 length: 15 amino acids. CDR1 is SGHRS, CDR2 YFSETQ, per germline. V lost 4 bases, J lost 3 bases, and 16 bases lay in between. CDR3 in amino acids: CASSRDGAVDTEAFF. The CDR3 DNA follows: TGCGCCAGCAGCCGGGATGGAGCTGTGGACACTGAAGCTTTCTTT. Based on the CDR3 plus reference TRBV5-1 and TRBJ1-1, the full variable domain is KAGVTQTPRYLIKTRGQQVTLSCSPISGHRSVSWYQQTPGQGLQFLFEYFSETQRNKGNFPGRFSGRQFSNSRSEMNVSTLELGDSALYLCASSRDGAVDTEAFFGQGTRLTVV.

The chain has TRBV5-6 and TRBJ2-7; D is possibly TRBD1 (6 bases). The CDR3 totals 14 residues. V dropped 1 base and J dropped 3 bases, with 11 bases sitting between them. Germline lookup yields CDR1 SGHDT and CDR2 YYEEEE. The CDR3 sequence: CASSLPGHLYEQYV. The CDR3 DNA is TGTGCCAGCAGCTTGCCGGGACACCTCTACGAGCAGTACGTC.

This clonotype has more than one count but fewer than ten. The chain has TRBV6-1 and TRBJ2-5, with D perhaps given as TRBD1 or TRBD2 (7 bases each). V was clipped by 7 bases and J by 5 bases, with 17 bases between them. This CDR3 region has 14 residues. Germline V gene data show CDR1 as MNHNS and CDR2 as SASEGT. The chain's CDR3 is CASTRGGPGETQYF. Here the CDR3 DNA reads TGTGCCAGCACCAGGGGGGGGCCGGGGGAGACCCAGTACTTC.

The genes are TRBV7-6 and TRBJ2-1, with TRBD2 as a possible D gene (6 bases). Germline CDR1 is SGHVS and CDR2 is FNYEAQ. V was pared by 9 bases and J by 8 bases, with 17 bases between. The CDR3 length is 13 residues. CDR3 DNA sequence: TGTGCCAGTAGCAACCGGGGGTTTCATGAGCAGTTCTTC. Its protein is CASSNRGFHEQFF.

The CDR3, as DNA: TGTGCCAGCAGTCCCCACGTACCGACTAGCGGGGGGAATGAGCAGTTCTTC. It specifies CASSPHVPTSGGNEQFF. The chain links TRBV12-3 or TRBV12-4 to TRBJ2-1; TRBD2 matches 13 bases. V gave up 5 bases and J gave up 7 bases; unmatched junction bases: 11. This CDR3 is built from 17 residues.